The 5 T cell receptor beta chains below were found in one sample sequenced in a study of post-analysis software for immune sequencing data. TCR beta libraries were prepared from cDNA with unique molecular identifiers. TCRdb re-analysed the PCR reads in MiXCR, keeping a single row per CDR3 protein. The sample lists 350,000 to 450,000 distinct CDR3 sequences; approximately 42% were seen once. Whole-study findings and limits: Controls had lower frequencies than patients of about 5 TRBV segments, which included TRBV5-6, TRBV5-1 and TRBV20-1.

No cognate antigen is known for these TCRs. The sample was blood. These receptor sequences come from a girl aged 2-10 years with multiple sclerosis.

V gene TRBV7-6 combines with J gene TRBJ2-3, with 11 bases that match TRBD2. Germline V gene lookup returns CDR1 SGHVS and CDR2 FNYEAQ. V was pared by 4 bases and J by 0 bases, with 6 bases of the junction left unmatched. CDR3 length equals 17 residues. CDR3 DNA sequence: TGTGCCAGCAGCTCGGGACTAGCGGTTTCTAGCACAGATACGCAGTATTTT. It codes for CASSSGLAVSSTDTQYF. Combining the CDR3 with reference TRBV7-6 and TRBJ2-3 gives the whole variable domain GAGVSQSPRYKVTKRGQDVALRCDPISGHVSLYWYRQALGQGPEFLTYFNYEAQQDKSGLPNDRFSAERPEGSISTLTIQRTEQRDSAMYRCASSSGLAVSSTDTQYFGPGTRLTVL.

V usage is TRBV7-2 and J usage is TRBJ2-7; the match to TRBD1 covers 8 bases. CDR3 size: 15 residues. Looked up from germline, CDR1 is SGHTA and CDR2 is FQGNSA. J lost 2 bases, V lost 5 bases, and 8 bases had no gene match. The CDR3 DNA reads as TGTGCCAGCAGCACATGGACAGGGAGTACCTACGAGCAGTACTTC. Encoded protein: CASSTWTGSTYEQYF.

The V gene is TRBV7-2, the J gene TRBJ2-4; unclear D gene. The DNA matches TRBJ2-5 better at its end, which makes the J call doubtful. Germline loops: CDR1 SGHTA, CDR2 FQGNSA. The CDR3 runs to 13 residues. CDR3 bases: TGTACCAGCGGTTCATATATGATTGAGACCCAGTACTTC. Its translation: CTSGSYMIETQYF.

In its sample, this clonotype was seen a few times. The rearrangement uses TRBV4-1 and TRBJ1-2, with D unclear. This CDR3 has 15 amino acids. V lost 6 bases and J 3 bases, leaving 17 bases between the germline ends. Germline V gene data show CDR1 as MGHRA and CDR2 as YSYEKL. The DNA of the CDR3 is TGCGCCAGCAGTTTTTTCTCCCGGGATGACTATGGCTACACCTTC. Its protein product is CASSFFSRDDYGYTF.

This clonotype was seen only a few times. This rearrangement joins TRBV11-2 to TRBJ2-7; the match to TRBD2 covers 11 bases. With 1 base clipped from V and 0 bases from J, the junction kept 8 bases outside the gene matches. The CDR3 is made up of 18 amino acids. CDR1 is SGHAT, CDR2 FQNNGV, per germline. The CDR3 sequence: CASSLGTSGRHGSYEQYF. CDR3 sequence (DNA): TGTGCCAGCAGCTTAGGTACTAGCGGGAGACATGGCTCCTACGAGCAGTACTTC.